Included here is one TCR beta chain sequence, with context. Its antigen is still unknown. Treatment noted: some 19 received Ad26.COV2.S at low or high dose, single or two shots; about 5 received placebo; per-sample allocation not given. The samples date from day 63 after the first vaccine or placebo injection. It was Wuhan-strain SARS-CoV-2 spike that the Ad26 vaccine vector expressed. The data stem from a study of Ad26.COV2.S vaccination and SARS-CoV-2 variants. General study points: Vaccine and placebo recipients had comparable breadth of non-spike TCRs.

Sequencing was performed with immunoSEQ multiplex PCR; in TCRdb, only in-frame clones are kept and a portion is missing. The data hold around 400,000 clones, with approximately 91% observed a single time. V dropped 5 bases and J dropped 7; count of bases not matched to a gene: 10. Germline values: CDR1 LNHDA, CDR2 SQIVND (reference sequence). This CDR3 spans 17 amino acids. The sequencing used peripheral blood, collected in a trial of Ad26.COV2.S vaccine versus placebo. This chain links TRBV19 with TRBJ2-1, with 14 nucleotides matching TRBD2. The receptor was derived from a person aged 18-65 years who received the Ad26.COV2.S COVID-19 vaccine or a placebo. The CDR3 DNA sequence: TGTGCCAGTAGTCTCCTGCGACTAGCGGGAGGGCCTAATGAGCAGTTCTTC. Its translation: CASSLLRLAGGPNEQFF.